Below, 29 T cell receptor beta chains from the same sample are listed, as sequenced in a study of Graves' ophthalmopathy and Graves' hyperthyroidism. Scientists amplified the TCR beta CDR3 regions from RNA transcripts. Following a first-round RT-PCR that used HTBI primers, a second-round multiplex PCR was carried out. TCRdb analysed the multiplex PCR reads with MiXCR anew, one entry per CDR3 protein. The sample lists around 340,000 distinct CDR3 sequences, roughly 15% occurring once. The sequenced material came from peripheral blood. These receptors originate from an adult man with Graves' ophthalmopathy.

This clonotype was counted many times. The rearrangement links TRBV6-2 or TRBV6-3 to TRBJ2-3, with 7 nucleotides matching TRBD2. Germline CDR1 reads MNHEY; CDR2 reads SVGEGT. CDR3 length equals 15 residues. The V gene end was trimmed by 10 bases and the J gene end by 0 bases; junction bases not matched to a gene: 10. In DNA, the CDR3 is TGTGCCACCTTGCCCCCCGGGGGGAGCACAGATACGCAGTATTTT. This sequence encodes CATLPPGGSTDTQYF.

This clonotype was detected ten times or more. V gene TRBV5-5 combines with J gene TRBJ1-2; D gene ambiguous. This CDR3 is 15 amino acids long. Germline V CDR1 and CDR2: SGHKS, YYEKEE (reference sequence). The V end lost 0 bases, the J end lost 0 bases, and 9 bases lay between the germline ends. The CDR3: CASSLVVEANYGYTF. The CDR3 DNA reads TGTGCCAGCAGCTTGGTAGTGGAGGCTAACTATGGCTACACCTTC.

Many counts were recorded for this clonotype. The chain is built from TRBV20-1 and TRBJ1-2; 7 bases align to TRBD1. V shed 6 bases and J 0 bases; nucleotides not matched to a gene: 7. The CDR3 has 14 residues. In germline, CDR1 is DFQATT, CDR2 SNEGSKA (reference sequence). This chain's CDR3 is CSASRGIANYGYTF. Here the CDR3 DNA reads TGCAGTGCGAGCAGGGGGATTGCTAACTATGGCTACACCTTC.

This clonotype was seen repeatedly, ten times or more. The CDR3 bases are TGTGCCAGCAGTGAAGACGGGGGCGCGATAGCGGAGCAGTACTTC. Translation gives CASSEDGGAIAEQYF. V and J are TRBV2 and TRBJ2-7; possibly TRBD1 or TRBD2 for D (6 bases each). Germline V gives CDR1 SNHLY, CDR2 FYNNEI. Trimming stripped 1 base from V and 7 bases from J, with 17 bases between. The CDR3 spans 15 residues.

This clonotype has a count of ten or more. The rearrangement links TRBV12-3 or TRBV12-4 to TRBJ1-1, with D unresolved. The CDR3 runs to 12 residues. With 4 bases removed from V and 7 bases from J, the gap between germline ends came to 10 bases. The CDR3 DNA sequence: TGTGCCAGCAGTTCCTCAAGCGTTGAAGCTTTCTTT. Translating gives CASSSSSVEAFF.

The V gene is TRBV7-3, the J gene TRBJ2-4; no reliable D call. This CDR3 has 14 amino acids. Germline assignment: CDR1 SGHTA and CDR2 FQGTGA. The V end lost 1 base, the J end lost 4 bases, and 8 bases lay between the germline ends. CDR3 nucleotide sequence: TGTGCCAGCAGCTTAAGCGGCAGTAAAAACATTCAGTACTTC. Its protein is CASSLSGSKNIQYF.

The chain recombines TRBV12-3 or TRBV12-4 with TRBJ1-2; D unclear. V lost 6 bases to trimming and J lost 4 bases, with 12 bases between them. The CDR3 has 13 amino acids. The CDR3 sequence: CASSTPPTYGYTF. The CDR3 coding sequence is TGTGCCAGCAGCACCCCCCCTACCTATGGCTACACCTTC.

The V call is TRBV6-5, the J call TRBJ1-6, with unresolved D. The CDR3 loop spans 15 amino acids. Germline loops: CDR1 MNHEY, CDR2 SVGAGI. V was cut by 2 bases and J by 5 bases, with 10 bases left in between. CDR3: CASSYVGVHNSPLHF. CDR3 DNA sequence: TGTGCCAGCAGTTACGTGGGAGTTCATAATTCACCCCTCCACTTT.

This clonotype was found many times. The chain combines TRBV5-1 with TRBJ2-6; D gene unclear. Germline lookup yields CDR1 SGHRS and CDR2 YFSETQ. V was clipped by 4 bases and J by 0 bases, with 8 bases between them. The CDR3 totals 15 residues. CDR3 nucleotides: TGCGCCAGCAGCGCGGAGTTCTCTGGGGCCAACGTCCTGACTTTC. This codes for CASSAEFSGANVLTF.

This clonotype was observed a few times. The genes are TRBV5-1 and TRBJ1-1; 10 nucleotides agree with TRBD1. Per germline, CDR1 SGHRS and CDR2 YFSETQ. The CDR3 extends over 15 amino acids. Germline trimming cut 4 bases from V and 1 base from J; bases unmatched to any gene: 4. The CDR3 here is CASSRGQGPNTEAFF. The DNA for the CDR3 is TGCGCCAGCAGCCGGGGACAGGGGCCGAACACTGAAGCTTTCTTT.

This clonotype was seen many times. The chain carries TRBV6-1 and TRBJ2-7; maybe TRBD1 (6 bases). CDR3 length: 16 residues. V was trimmed by 0 bases and J by 4 bases, leaving 16 bases between them. Germline CDR1 and CDR2: MNHNS and SASEGT. The CDR3 region is CASSEAVGQGLYEQYF. The CDR3 region has the DNA TGTGCCAGCAGTGAAGCGGTGGGGCAGGGGTTATACGAGCAGTACTTC.

This clonotype was counted ten times or more. The chain links TRBV20-1 to TRBJ1-1; 7 positions match TRBD1. Germline assignment: CDR1 DFQATT and CDR2 SNEGSKA (reference sequence). The CDR3 totals 13 residues. The junction had 8 bases not matched to a gene; V was cut back by 7 bases and J by 3 bases. The CDR3 reads CSVAGGWDTEAFF. The CDR3 DNA sequence: TGCAGTGTTGCAGGGGGATGGGACACTGAAGCTTTCTTT.

This clonotype was observed at least ten times. V gene TRBV20-1 combines with J gene TRBJ1-2; no firm D call. Germline loops: CDR1 DFQATT, CDR2 SNEGSKA (reference sequence). Trimming stripped 8 bases from V and 4 bases from J, with 8 bases between. There are 10 residues in the CDR3. The CDR3 region is CSTSSYGYTF. The CDR3, as DNA: TGCAGTACGTCCTCCTATGGCTACACCTTC.

There are many counts of this clonotype. The chain is built from TRBV18 and TRBJ1-2; D perhaps matches TRBD1 (5 bases). The germline CDR1 and CDR2 sequences are KGHSH and LQKENI. The V and J ends lost 3 bases and 0 bases respectively, with 14 bases between them. The CDR3 length is 16 residues. CDR3 region: CASSPINRRSNYGYTF. CDR3 nucleotide sequence: TGTGCCAGCTCACCGATTAACAGGCGGTCTAACTATGGCTACACCTTC.

The gene calls are TRBV7-2 and TRBJ1-1, with D maybe TRBD1 (5 bases). This CDR3 has 14 residues. V lost 5 bases to trimming and J lost 1 base, with 11 bases between them. The germline V gene encodes CDR1 SGHTA and CDR2 FQGNSA. This CDR3 is CASSITRGNTEAFF. The CDR3 DNA follows: TGTGCCAGCAGCATCACAAGGGGGAACACTGAAGCTTTCTTT.

This clonotype was detected many times. This chain links TRBV5-1 with TRBJ2-7; 9 nucleotides match TRBD2. Germline CDR1 SGHRS, CDR2 YFSETQ. This CDR3 has 17 amino acids. Trimming took 0 bases from V and 3 from J; bases not matched to a gene: 10. The CDR3 is CASSLARRGGRDYEQYF. The CDR3 region has the DNA TGCGCCAGCAGCTTGGCCCGGCGGGGGGGTCGAGACTACGAGCAGTACTTC.

This clonotype occurred many times. The chain employs TRBV20-1 and TRBJ1-1; D ambiguous. CDR1 and CDR2 from the germline V gene are DFQATT and SNEGSKA (reference sequence). The V end was cut by 5 bases, the J end by 1 base, with 8 bases between. The CDR3 extends over 12 amino acids. The CDR3 sequence is CSALRTNTEAFF. As DNA, the CDR3 is TGCAGTGCTCTTCGAACGAACACTGAAGCTTTCTTT.

At least ten counts were recorded for this clonotype. This rearrangement joins TRBV19 to TRBJ2-2; 13 positions agree with TRBD2. This CDR3 spans 17 amino acids. In germline, CDR1 is LNHDA, CDR2 SQIVND (reference sequence). Unmatched junction bases numbered 2, after V lost 0 bases and J lost 4 bases. The CDR3, as DNA: TGTGCCAGTAGTATAGAAACTAGCGGGAGGGCCACCGGGGAGCTGTTTTTT. Encoded protein: CASSIETSGRATGELFF.

This clonotype was seen repeatedly, ten times or more. The CDR3 region is CASSMSRTQPQHF. CDR3 nucleotide sequence: TGTGCCAGCAGTATGAGTAGGACTCAGCCCCAGCATTTT. The chain combines TRBV2 with TRBJ1-5; D call uncertain. Germline CDR1 is SNHLY and CDR2 is FYNNEI. The CDR3 has 13 residues. The germline V and J ends were trimmed by 5 bases and 6 bases, with 11 bases remaining between them.

This clonotype has only one observation. The chain has TRBV12-3 or TRBV12-4 and TRBJ2-7; no firm D call. Trimming cost V 3 bases and J 2 bases, with 8 bases left between them. CDR3 length equals 13 residues. Here the CDR3 reads CASSFMGPYEQYF. The CDR3 bases are TGTGCCAGCAGTTTTATGGGCCCCTACGAGCAGTACTTC.

This clonotype was found many times. The chain recombines TRBV7-7 with TRBJ2-2, with a weak D call TRBD1 (5 bases). The germline CDR1 and CDR2 sequences are SSHAT and FNYEAQ (reference sequence). This CDR3 has 13 amino acids. Trimming took off 6 bases at V and 1 base at J, with 6 bases between the two ends. This CDR3 is CASRQGNTGELFF. The CDR3 bases are TGTGCCAGCAGGCAGGGGAACACCGGGGAGCTGTTTTTT.

This clonotype came up many times. The V call is TRBV5-1, the J call TRBJ2-7; 7 nucleotides align to TRBD1. Per the germline V gene, CDR1 is SGHRS and CDR2 is YFSETQ. The CDR3 is 15 amino acids. Trimming removed 2 bases from V and 3 bases from J; junction bases left unmatched: 8. This chain's CDR3 is CASSFDRDVGYEQYF. DNA of the CDR3: TGCGCCAGCAGCTTCGACAGGGACGTAGGCTACGAGCAGTACTTC.

This clonotype was found many times. This CDR3 is CASSAVAGVKKEQYF. Here the CDR3 DNA reads TGTGCCAGCAGTGCTGTAGCGGGGGTGAAAAAAGAGCAGTACTTC. V gene TRBV6-2 or TRBV6-3 combines with J gene TRBJ2-7, with 9 positions matching TRBD2. Trimming took 5 bases from V and 7 from J; bases not matched to a gene: 12. The CDR3 loop spans 15 amino acids. CDR1 is MNHEY, CDR2 SVGEGT, per germline.

In its sample, this clonotype was seen many times. The genes are TRBV5-4 and TRBJ1-6; D call uncertain. The CDR3 totals 15 residues. The V gene lost 4 bases and the J gene lost 7 bases, with 15 bases spanning the gap. Per germline, CDR1 SGHNT and CDR2 YYREEE (reference sequence). The CDR3 is CASSPRSGANSPLHF. The CDR3, as DNA: TGTGCCAGCAGCCCTCGATCAGGAGCGAATTCACCCCTCCACTTT.

This clonotype was detected many times. V and J are TRBV5-1 and TRBJ2-5; 10 bases align to TRBD2. V lost 0 bases, J lost 3 bases, and 14 bases stayed unmatched. CDR1 and CDR2 (germline): SGHRS, YFSETQ. This CDR3 is built from 19 residues. The CDR3 loop reads CASSLAAPHFGLAEETQYF. The DNA of the CDR3 is TGCGCCAGCAGCTTGGCCGCTCCCCATTTTGGACTAGCGGAAGAGACCCAGTACTTC.

This clonotype was counted ten times or more. This may be a read error, as it is one base from a much larger clone. The chain uses TRBV11-2 and TRBJ1-5, with D perhaps TRBD1 (5 bases). The CDR3 contains 13 residues. The V gene's germline CDR1 is SGHAT and CDR2 FQNNGV. Here the CDR3 reads CAGSRDGNQPQHF. The CDR3 DNA sequence: TGTGCCGGCAGCCGGGACGGAAATCAGCCCCAGCATTTT.

This clonotype was picked up many times. This sequence joins TRBV13 and TRBJ2-5, with D unclear. Germline CDR1 reads PRHDT; CDR2 reads FYEKMQ (reference sequence). V was pared by 3 bases and J by 1 base, with 9 bases between. The CDR3 contains 14 residues. The CDR3 reads CASSFRRSQETQYF. The CDR3 DNA reads TGTGCCAGCAGCTTCCGACGGAGCCAAGAGACCCAGTACTTC.

Many counts were recorded for this clonotype. V is TRBV27 and J is TRBJ2-3; 8 nucleotides agree with TRBD2. The germline CDR1 and CDR2 sequences are MNHEY and SMNVEV (reference sequence). V trimming: 8 bases; J trimming: 5 bases; junction bases outside the gene matches: 12. The CDR3 totals 15 residues. The CDR3 sequence is CASAPGTRPRDTQYF. Here the CDR3 DNA reads TGTGCCAGCGCTCCCGGGACTAGGCCGAGAGATACGCAGTATTTT.

This chain uses TRBV6-1 with TRBJ1-2; D uncertain. V dropped 4 bases and J dropped 4 bases, with 16 bases sitting between them. CDR1 is MNHNS, CDR2 SASEGT, per germline. The CDR3 covers 15 residues. The CDR3 loop is CASSAPEAGFYGYTF. CDR3 DNA: TGTGCCAGCAGTGCTCCAGAGGCAGGATTCTATGGCTACACCTTC.